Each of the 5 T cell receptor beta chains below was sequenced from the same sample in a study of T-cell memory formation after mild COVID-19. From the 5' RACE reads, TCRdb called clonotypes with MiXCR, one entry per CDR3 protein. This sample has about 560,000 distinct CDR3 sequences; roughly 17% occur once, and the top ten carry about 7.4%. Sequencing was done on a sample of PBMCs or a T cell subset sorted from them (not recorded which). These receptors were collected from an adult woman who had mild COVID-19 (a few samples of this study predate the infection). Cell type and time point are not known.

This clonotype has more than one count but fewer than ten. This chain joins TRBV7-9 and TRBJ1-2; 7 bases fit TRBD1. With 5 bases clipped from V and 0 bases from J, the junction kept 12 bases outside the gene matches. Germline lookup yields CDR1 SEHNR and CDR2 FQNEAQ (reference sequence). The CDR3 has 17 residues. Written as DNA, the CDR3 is TGTGCCAGCAGCCCTATACAGGGGATGTCGGCTAACTATGGCTACACCTTC. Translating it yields CASSPIQGMSANYGYTF.

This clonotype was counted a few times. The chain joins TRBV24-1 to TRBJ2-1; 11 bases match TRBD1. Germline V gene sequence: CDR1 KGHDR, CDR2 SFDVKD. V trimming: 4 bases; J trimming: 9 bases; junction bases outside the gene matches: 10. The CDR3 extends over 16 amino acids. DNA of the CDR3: TGTGCCACCAGTGAGGCCGGACAGGGGGCGAACCTTGAGCAGTTCTTC. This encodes CATSEAGQGANLEQFF.

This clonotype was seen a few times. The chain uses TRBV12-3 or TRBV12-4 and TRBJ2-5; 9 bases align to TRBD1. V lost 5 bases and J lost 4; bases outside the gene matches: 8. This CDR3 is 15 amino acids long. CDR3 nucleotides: TGTGCCAGCAGTCCGGGACAGGGTATAGCAGAGACCCAGTACTTC. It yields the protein CASSPGQGIAETQYF.

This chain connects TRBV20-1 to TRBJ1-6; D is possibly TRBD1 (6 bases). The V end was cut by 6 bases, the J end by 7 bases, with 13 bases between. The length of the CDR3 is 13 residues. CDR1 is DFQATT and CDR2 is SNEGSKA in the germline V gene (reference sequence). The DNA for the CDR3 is TGCAGTGCCCGAGGGGGGGTAAATTCACCCCTCCACTTT. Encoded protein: CSARGGVNSPLHF.

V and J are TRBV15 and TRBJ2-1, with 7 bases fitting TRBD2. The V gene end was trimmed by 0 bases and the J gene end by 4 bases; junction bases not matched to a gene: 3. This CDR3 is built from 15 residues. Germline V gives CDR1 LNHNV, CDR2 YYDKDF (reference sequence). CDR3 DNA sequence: TGTGCCACCAGCAGAGAGAGGGAGGGGTACAATGAGCAGTTCTTC. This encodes CATSREREGYNEQFF.